This passage covers 4 T cell receptor beta chains from one sample sequenced in a study of monozygotic twins with inflammatory bowel disease. TCRdb reprocessed the 5' RACE reads; each CDR3 protein has one entry and no DNA is given. The sample totals over 150,000 distinct CDR3 sequences. The sample taken for sequencing was blood. The receptors derive from a human donor with ulcerative colitis or Crohn's disease, or a healthy co-twin of an affected twin (not recorded which).

This chain connects TRBV27 to TRBJ2-1; the D call from TCRdb, TRBD1, cannot be confirmed without DNA. The length of the CDR3 is 12 residues. CDR1 MNHEY and CDR2 SMNVEV come from the germline V gene (reference sequence). CDR3 region: CASSPLYNEQFF.

The chain recombines TRBV3-1 with TRBJ2-3; TCRdb reports TRBD2, a call that lacks DNA to check it against. Germline V gene lookup returns CDR1 LGHDT and CDR2 YNNKEL (reference sequence). This CDR3 region has 19 residues. CDR3: CASSQDALAGGLATDTQYF.

The rearrangement links TRBV7-8 to TRBJ2-1. Germline V lookup: CDR1 SGHVS, CDR2 FQNEAQ. The CDR3 is 17 amino acids. CDR3 in amino acids: CASSLEGLRSSYNEQFF. The full variable domain, its missing parts supplied by reference TRBV7-8 and TRBJ2-1, is GAGVSQSPRYKVAKRGQDVALRCDPISGHVSLFWYQQALGQGPEFLTYFQNEAQLDKSGLPSDRFFAERPEGSVSTLKIQRTQQEDSAVYLCASSLEGLRSSYNEQFFGPGTRLTVL.

The chain employs TRBV6-5 and TRBJ2-1; TCRdb's D call of TRBD2 is untestable without DNA. The CDR3 totals 15 residues. Germline-derived CDR1 and CDR2 are MNHEY and SVGAGI. CDR3 sequence reads: CASTYSGRATAEQFF.